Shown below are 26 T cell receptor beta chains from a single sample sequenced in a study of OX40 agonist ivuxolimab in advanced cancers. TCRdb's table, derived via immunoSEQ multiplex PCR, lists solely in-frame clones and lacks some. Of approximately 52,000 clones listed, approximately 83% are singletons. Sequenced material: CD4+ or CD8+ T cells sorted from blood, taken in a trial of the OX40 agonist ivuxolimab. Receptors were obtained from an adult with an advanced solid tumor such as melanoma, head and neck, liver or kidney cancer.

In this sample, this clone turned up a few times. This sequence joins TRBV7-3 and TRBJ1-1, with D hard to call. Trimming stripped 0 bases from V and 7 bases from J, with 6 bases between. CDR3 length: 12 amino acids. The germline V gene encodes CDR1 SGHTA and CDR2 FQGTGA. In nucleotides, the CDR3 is TGTGCCAGCAGCTTAACGGGGAATGAAGCTTTCTTT. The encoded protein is CASSLTGNEAFF.

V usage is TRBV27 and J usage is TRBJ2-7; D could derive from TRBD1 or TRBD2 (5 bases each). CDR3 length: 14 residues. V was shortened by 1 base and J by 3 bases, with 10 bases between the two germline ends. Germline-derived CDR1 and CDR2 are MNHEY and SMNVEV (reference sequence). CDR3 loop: CASSLYGGFYEQYF. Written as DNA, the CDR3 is TGTGCCAGCAGTTTATATGGGGGATTCTACGAGCAGTACTTC.

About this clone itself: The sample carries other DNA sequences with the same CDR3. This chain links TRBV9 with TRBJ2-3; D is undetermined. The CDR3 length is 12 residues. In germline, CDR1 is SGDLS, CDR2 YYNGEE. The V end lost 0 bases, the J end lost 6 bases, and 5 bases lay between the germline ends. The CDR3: CASSVGGDTQYF. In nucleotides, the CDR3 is TGTGCCAGCAGCGTAGGAGGTGATACGCAGTATTTT.

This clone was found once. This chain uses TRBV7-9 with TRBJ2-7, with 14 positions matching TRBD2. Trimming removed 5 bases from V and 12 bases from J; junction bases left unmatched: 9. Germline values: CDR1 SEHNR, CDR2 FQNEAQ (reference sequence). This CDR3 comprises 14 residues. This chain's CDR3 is CASSPWGLAGDRYF. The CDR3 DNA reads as TGTGCCAGCAGCCCTTGGGGACTAGCGGGGGATCGGTACTTC.

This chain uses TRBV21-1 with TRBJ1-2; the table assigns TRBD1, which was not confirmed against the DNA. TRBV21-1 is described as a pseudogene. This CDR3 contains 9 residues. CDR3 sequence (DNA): TGTGCCAGCAGCAAACAGTGCACCTTC. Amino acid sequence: CASSKQCTF.

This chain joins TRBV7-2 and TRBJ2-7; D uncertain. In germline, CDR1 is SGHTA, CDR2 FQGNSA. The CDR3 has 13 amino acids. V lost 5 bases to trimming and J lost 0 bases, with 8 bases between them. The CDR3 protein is CASSPENSYEQYF. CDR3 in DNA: TGTGCCAGCAGCCCCGAAAACTCCTACGAGCAGTACTTC.

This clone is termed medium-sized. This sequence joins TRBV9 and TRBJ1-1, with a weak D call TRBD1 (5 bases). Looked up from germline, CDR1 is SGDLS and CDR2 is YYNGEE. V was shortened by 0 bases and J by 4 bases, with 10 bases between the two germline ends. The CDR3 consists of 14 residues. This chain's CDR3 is CASSVEGGGTEAFF. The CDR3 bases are TGTGCCAGCAGCGTAGAGGGCGGGGGCACTGAAGCTTTCTTT.

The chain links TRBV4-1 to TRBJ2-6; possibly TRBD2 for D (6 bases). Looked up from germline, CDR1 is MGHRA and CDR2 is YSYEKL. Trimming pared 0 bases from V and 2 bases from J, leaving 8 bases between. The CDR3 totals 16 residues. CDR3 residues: CASSQDRGTGANVLTF. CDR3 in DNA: TGCGCCAGCAGCCAAGATCGGGGGACTGGGGCCAACGTCCTGACTTTC.

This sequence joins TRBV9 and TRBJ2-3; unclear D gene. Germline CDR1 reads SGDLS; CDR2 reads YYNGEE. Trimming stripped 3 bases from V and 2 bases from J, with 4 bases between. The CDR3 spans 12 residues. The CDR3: CASSDATDTQYF. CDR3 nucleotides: TGTGCCAGCAGCGACGCCACAGATACGCAGTATTTT.

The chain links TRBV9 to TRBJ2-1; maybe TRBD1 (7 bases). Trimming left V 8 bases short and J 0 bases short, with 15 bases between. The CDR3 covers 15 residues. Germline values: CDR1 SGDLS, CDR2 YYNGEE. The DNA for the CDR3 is TGTGCCAGTGGAGGGGGCCAGAGCTCCTACAATGAGCAGTTCTTC. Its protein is CASGGGQSSYNEQFF.

CDR3 amino acids: CASSGDLGTPGPYGYTF. CDR3 in DNA: TGTGCCAGCAGCGGAGATCTGGGAACACCAGGACCCTATGGCTACACCTTC. V gene TRBV13 combines with J gene TRBJ1-2; D gene uncertain. The ends were cut back, 5 bases at V and 4 bases at J, with 23 bases in the middle. Germline assignment: CDR1 PRHDT and CDR2 FYEKMQ (reference sequence). CDR3 size: 17 residues.

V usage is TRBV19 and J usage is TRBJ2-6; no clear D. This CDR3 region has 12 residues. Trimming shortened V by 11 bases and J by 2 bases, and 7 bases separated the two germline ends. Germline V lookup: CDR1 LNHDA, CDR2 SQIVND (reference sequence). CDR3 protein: CASSPGANVLTF. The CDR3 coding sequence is TGTGCCTCATCCCCTGGGGCCAACGTCCTGACTTTC.

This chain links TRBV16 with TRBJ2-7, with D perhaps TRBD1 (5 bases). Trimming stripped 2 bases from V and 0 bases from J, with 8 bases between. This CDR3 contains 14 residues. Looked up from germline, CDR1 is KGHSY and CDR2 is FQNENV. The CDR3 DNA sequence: TGTGCCAGCAGCCAAAGGGGCGGCTCCTACGAGCAGTACTTC. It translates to CASSQRGGSYEQYF.

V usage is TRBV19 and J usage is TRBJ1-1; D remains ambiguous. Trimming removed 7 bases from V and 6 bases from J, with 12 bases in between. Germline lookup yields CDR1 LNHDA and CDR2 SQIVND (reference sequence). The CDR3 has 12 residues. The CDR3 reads CASKKFGSEAFF. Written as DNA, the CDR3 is TGTGCCAGTAAAAAATTTGGCTCTGAAGCTTTCTTT.

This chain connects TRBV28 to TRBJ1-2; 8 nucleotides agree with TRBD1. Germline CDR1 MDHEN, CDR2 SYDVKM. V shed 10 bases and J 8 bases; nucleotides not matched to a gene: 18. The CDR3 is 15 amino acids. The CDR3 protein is CATSDRVAVFKGYTF. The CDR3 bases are TGTGCCACTTCGGACAGGGTCGCTGTCTTCAAGGGCTACACCTTC.

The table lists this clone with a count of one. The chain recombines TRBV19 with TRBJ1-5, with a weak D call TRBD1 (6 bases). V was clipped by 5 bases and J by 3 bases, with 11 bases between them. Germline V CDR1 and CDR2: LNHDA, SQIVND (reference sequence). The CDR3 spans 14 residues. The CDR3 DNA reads TGTGCCAGTAGTGTCCGGGACACCAATCAGCCCCAGCATTTT. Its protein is CASSVRDTNQPQHF.

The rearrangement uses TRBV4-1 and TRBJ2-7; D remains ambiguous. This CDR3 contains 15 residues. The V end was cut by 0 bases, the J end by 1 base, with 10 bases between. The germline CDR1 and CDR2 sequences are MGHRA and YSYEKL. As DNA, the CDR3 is TGCGCCAGCAGCCAAGATAGAGTTATGTCCTACGAGCAGTACTTC. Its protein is CASSQDRVMSYEQYF.

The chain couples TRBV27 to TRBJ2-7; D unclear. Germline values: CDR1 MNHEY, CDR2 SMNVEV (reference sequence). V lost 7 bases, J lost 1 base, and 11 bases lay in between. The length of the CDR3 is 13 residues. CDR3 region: CASNRIGSYEQYF. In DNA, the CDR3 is TGTGCCAGCAACCGGATAGGATCCTACGAGCAGTACTTC.

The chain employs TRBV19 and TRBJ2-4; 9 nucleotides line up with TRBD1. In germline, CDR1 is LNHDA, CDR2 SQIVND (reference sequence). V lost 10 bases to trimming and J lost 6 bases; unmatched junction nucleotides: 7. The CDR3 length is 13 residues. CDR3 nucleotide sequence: TGTGCCACCCGGACAGGGGAAGGAAACATTCAGTACTTC. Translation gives CATRTGEGNIQYF.

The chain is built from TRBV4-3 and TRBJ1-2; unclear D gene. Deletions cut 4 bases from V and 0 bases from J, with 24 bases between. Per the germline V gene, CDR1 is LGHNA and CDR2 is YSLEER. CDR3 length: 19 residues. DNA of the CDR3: TGCGCCAGCAGCCCTTCTATAACACGGAAAACTACAGCTAACTATGGCTACACCTTC. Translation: CASSPSITRKTTANYGYTF.

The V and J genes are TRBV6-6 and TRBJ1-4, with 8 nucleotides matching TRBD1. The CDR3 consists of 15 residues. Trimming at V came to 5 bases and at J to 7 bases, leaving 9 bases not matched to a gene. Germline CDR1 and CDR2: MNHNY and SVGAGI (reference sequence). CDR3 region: CASSDTGGAGEKLFF. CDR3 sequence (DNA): TGTGCCAGCAGTGATACAGGGGGTGCTGGTGAAAAACTGTTTTTT.

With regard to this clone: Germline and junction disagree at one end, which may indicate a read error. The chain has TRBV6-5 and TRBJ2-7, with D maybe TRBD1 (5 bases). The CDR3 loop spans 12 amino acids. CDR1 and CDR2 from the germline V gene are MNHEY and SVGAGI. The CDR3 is CASSYSGREQYF. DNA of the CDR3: TGTGCCAGCAGCTACTCAGGGCGGGAGCAGTACTTC.

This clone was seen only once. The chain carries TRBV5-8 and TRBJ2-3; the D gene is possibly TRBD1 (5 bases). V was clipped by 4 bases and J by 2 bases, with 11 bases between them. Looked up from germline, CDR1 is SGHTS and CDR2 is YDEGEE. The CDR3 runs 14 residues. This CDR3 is CASSPGQATDTQYF. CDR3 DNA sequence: TGTGCCAGCAGCCCCGGACAAGCCACAGATACGCAGTATTTT.

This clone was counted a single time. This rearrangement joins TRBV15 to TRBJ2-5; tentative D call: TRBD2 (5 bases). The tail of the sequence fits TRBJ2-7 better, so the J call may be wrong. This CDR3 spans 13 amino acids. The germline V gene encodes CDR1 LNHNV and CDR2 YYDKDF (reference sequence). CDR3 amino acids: CATSRDRGHEQYF. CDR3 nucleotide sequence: TGTGCCACCAGCAGAGATCGAGGGCACGAGCAGTACTTC.

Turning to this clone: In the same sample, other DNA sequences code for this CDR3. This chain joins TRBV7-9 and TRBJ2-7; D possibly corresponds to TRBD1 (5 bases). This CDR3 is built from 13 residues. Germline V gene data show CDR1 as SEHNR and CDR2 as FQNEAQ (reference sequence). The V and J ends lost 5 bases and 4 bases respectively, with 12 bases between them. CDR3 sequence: CASSPPQGYEQYF. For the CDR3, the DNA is TGTGCCAGCAGCCCCCCCCAGGGATACGAGCAGTACTTC.

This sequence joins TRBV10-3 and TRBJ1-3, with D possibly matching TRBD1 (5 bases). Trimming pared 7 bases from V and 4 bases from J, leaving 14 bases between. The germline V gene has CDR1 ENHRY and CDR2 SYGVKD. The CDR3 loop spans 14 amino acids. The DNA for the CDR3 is TGTGCCATCACCGACTTCAGGGAAGGAAACACCATATATTTT. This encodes CAITDFREGNTIYF.